The 17 T cell receptor beta chains below were found in one sample sequenced in a study of cytomegalovirus exposure and HLA in healthy donors. Profiling relied on immunoSEQ multiplex PCR, and the TCRdb table lists in-frame clones only, not all of them. The sample lists fewer than 350,000 clones, 85% to 90% occurring once. Sequencing was done on a sample of PBMCs. All receptors derive from a young woman in good health and CMV-seronegative.

The genes are TRBV28 and TRBJ2-7; D ambiguous. V was clipped by 5 bases and J by 4 bases, with 15 bases between them. This CDR3 is built from 14 residues. Germline CDR1 MDHEN, CDR2 SYDVKM. The DNA of the CDR3 is TGTGCCAGCAGTCCCACCTCCCGGGTGTACGAGCAGTACTTC. This encodes CASSPTSRVYEQYF.

CDR3 bases: TGTGCCAGCAGTGAAGCAGATAGGGTGGTCGGGGTAGTTTTGTATTTT. It is translated as CASSEADRVVGVVLYF. The genes are TRBV6-1 and TRBJ2-3, with a possible D match to TRBD2 (5 bases). The CDR3 covers 16 residues. CDR1 is MNHNS and CDR2 is SASEGT in the germline V gene. V was pared by 0 bases and J by 14 bases, with 24 bases between.

The rearrangement links TRBV2 to TRBJ1-5, with 7 bases matching TRBD1. With 8 bases clipped from V and 0 bases from J, the junction kept 7 bases outside the gene matches. The CDR3 has 15 residues. Looked up from germline, CDR1 is SNHLY and CDR2 is FYNNEI. CDR3 DNA sequence: TGTGCCAGCCGAGAGACAGGGAATAGCAATCAGCCCCAGCATTTT. Translated: CASRETGNSNQPQHF. The complete variable domain, with remaining parts taken from reference TRBV2 and TRBJ1-5, reads EPEVTQTPSHQVTQMGQEVILRCVPISNHLYFYWYRQILGQKVEFLVSFYNNEISEKSEIFDDQFSVERPDGSNFTLKIRSTKLEDSAMYFCASRETGNSNQPQHFGDGTRLSIL.

This sequence joins TRBV11-2 and TRBJ2-3, with D possibly matching TRBD1 (6 bases). Germline assignment: CDR1 SGHAT and CDR2 FQNNGV. V gave up 3 bases and J gave up 5 bases, with 15 bases separating them. The CDR3 runs 15 residues. CDR3 bases: TGTGCCAGCAGCTTGGATAGGGGGAAGGTAGATACGCAGTATTTT. Translation: CASSLDRGKVDTQYF.

The sample holds a few counts of this clone. The V gene is TRBV2, the J gene TRBJ2-7; D is unresolved. V lost 9 bases and J lost 0, with 9 bases in between. Germline loops: CDR1 SNHLY, CDR2 FYNNEI. The CDR3 length is 12 residues. The CDR3, as DNA: TGTGCCAGTACACCAACCTCCTACGAGCAGTACTTC. Protein: CASTPTSYEQYF.

V is TRBV11-1 and J is TRBJ2-7; possibly TRBD2 for D (5 bases). This CDR3 is built from 14 residues. CDR1 is SGHAT, CDR2 FQDESV, per germline (reference sequence). Trimming stripped 5 bases from V and 4 bases from J, with 15 bases between. CDR3 DNA sequence: TGTGCCAGCAGCCGAGGAGGCGGACCGTACGAGCAGTACTTC. Translated, it gives CASSRGGGPYEQYF.

The chain has TRBV6-5 and TRBJ2-7, with D perhaps TRBD2 (5 bases). The CDR3 loop spans 14 amino acids. CDR1 and CDR2 (germline): MNHEY, SVGAGI. V was cut by 5 bases and J by 0 bases, with 11 bases left in between. As DNA, the CDR3 is TGTGCCAGCAGTGTCACGGGAAGCTCCTACGAGCAGTACTTC. It specifies CASSVTGSSYEQYF.

The V gene is TRBV27, the J gene TRBJ2-7, with D perhaps TRBD1 (6 bases). V dropped 5 bases and J dropped 2 bases, with 19 bases sitting between them. CDR3 length: 16 residues. Looked up from germline, CDR1 is MNHEY and CDR2 is SMNVEV (reference sequence). The CDR3 DNA follows: TGTGCCAGCAGTCCTCCCGGGACACCGGAAACCTACGAGCAGTACTTC. Its translation is CASSPPGTPETYEQYF.

This clone was observed a few times. Other DNA sequences in the sample encode the same CDR3. The gene calls are TRBV19 and TRBJ1-5, with 7 bases lining up with TRBD1. In germline, CDR1 is LNHDA, CDR2 SQIVND (reference sequence). J lost 4 bases, V lost 6 bases, and 3 bases had no gene match. CDR3 length: 13 residues. The chain's CDR3 is CASSRQGNQPQHF. The CDR3 DNA follows: TGTGCCAGTAGCAGACAGGGAAATCAGCCCCAGCATTTT.

J is TRBJ2-1 and V is TRBV19; 9 positions match TRBD2. V lost 1 base and J lost 4; bases outside the gene matches: 2. The germline CDR1 and CDR2 sequences are LNHDA and SQIVND (reference sequence). CDR3 size: 15 residues. The CDR3 spells CASSIAAGGYNEQFF. The CDR3 DNA sequence: TGTGCCAGTAGTATAGCAGCGGGAGGATACAATGAGCAGTTCTTC.

The V gene is TRBV5-1, the J gene TRBJ1-1; D remains ambiguous. The germline gives CDR1 SGHRS, CDR2 YFSETQ. The CDR3 has 13 amino acids. V lost 2 bases, J lost 6 bases, and 11 bases lay in between. The CDR3 nucleotides are TGCGCCAGCAGCTTTCCGGGAGAGGCTGAAGCTTTCTTT. It codes for CASSFPGEAEAFF.

This sequence joins TRBV10-2 and TRBJ1-5; no firm D call. The CDR3 length is 13 residues. CDR1 and CDR2 (germline): WSHSY, SAAADI. Trimming shortened V by 6 bases and J by 5 bases, and 11 bases separated the two germline ends. The CDR3 DNA reads TGCGCCAGCAGCGGGGAAACCGATCAGCCCCAGCATTTT. Its protein product is CASSGETDQPQHF.

V usage is TRBV13 and J usage is TRBJ2-3; D remains ambiguous. Germline CDR1 and CDR2: PRHDT and FYEKMQ (reference sequence). CDR3 size: 14 residues. The ends were cut back, 1 base at V and 2 bases at J, with 7 bases in the middle. This chain's CDR3 is CASSLVQSTDTQYF. The CDR3 DNA follows: TGTGCCAGCAGCTTAGTACAGTCCACAGATACGCAGTATTTT.

This clone was observed a single time. The chain recombines TRBV4-3 with TRBJ2-6; no clear D gene. The CDR3 totals 14 residues. Germline values: CDR1 LGHNA, CDR2 YSLEER. Trimming pared 4 bases from V and 0 bases from J, leaving 4 bases between. The CDR3 sequence: CASSLNSGANVLTF. The CDR3 DNA sequence: TGCGCCAGCAGCCTTAACTCTGGGGCCAACGTCCTGACTTTC.

The chain carries TRBV11-2 and TRBJ1-5; 7 bases align to TRBD1. Germline loops: CDR1 SGHAT, CDR2 FQNNGV. The CDR3 totals 14 residues. J was trimmed by 6 bases and V by 5 bases; bases with no gene match: 7. Written as DNA, the CDR3 is TGTGCCAGCAGCCGCGACAGGGTGGGTCAGCCCCAGCATTTT. It yields the protein CASSRDRVGQPQHF.

The chain combines TRBV4-1 with TRBJ1-2, with 8 bases matching TRBD1. With 1 base clipped from V and 4 bases from J, the junction kept 5 bases outside the gene matches. The CDR3 runs to 15 residues. Germline values: CDR1 MGHRA, CDR2 YSYEKL. The CDR3 DNA sequence: TGCGCCAGCAGCCAAGCTCAGGGGGCGGGCTATGGCTACACCTTC. Protein: CASSQAQGAGYGYTF.

This chain links TRBV30 with TRBJ1-6, with D possibly TRBD1 on 5 matching bases. The CDR3 is 15 residues long. V lost 5 bases, J lost 8 bases, and 19 bases lay in between. Germline V CDR1 and CDR2: GTSNPN, SVGIG (reference sequence). The CDR3 spells CAWLPEPIGDSPLHF. For the CDR3, the DNA is TGTGCCTGGCTTCCCGAGCCCATAGGGGATTCACCCCTCCACTTT.